Reported below is one T cell receptor beta chain. The data are from a study of blood T cell repertoires in COVID-19. At the level of the study: PBMCs, B-cell-depleted T cells, or T cells were the source of the cDNA or gDNA that made up the material.

Original processing methods: Estimated nucleated cell counts came from reference gene primer amplification. The table came from immunoSEQ multiplex PCR; TCRdb's copy has only in-frame clones and leaves some out. From that table come the V and J calls and clone size; the DNA was used to work out D and trimming. This table has approximately 170,000 clones, approximately 88% appearing once. The V gene lost 7 bases and the J gene lost 11 bases, with 20 bases spanning the gap. Germline lookup yields CDR1 LNHDA and CDR2 SQIVND (reference sequence). This CDR3 has 14 residues. Clinical history reported by participants formed the basis on which cohorts were assigned.

Sequenced: PBMCs or T cells enriched from blood (not recorded which). This clonotype originated in a woman aged 30 to 39 who had recovered from COVID-19. V gene TRBV19 combines with J gene TRBJ1-4, with no clear D. CDR3 nucleotides: TGTGCCAGTATCCGTACGAGTCCCTCGGGGAAACTGTTTTTT. This codes for CASIRTSPSGKLFF.